This T cell receptor beta chain was captured by sequencing in a study of cytomegalovirus exposure and HLA in healthy donors. 60 Vbeta and 13 Jbeta primers were used in PCR. Using immunoSEQ multiplex PCR, the repertoire was profiled, and TCRdb retains in-frame clones only, with some absent. The repertoire table contains roughly 80,000 clones. Germline V gene sequence: CDR1 SGHDT, CDR2 YYEEEE. V gave up 0 bases and J gave up 5 bases, with 9 bases separating them. This CDR3 region has 14 residues. This receptor was identified in a girl under 18 in good health and CMV-seropositive. Input material: PBMCs. The chain couples TRBV5-6 to TRBJ1-5, with D possibly being TRBD1 (6 bases). The CDR3 loop reads CASSLGTAYQPQHF. The CDR3 DNA follows: TGTGCCAGCAGCTTGGGGACAGCCTATCAGCCCCAGCATTTT.